The clone carrying this TCR beta chain was observed a handful of times. The antigen is unknown. This sample includes further DNA sequences coding for the same CDR3. The data were obtained in a study of metastatic and nonmetastatic thyroid tumors. Overall study context: Across blood and tumor or nodule tissue, repertoires from malignant and benign thyroid patients were compared with one another. Study-wide points: As reported, TCR beta diversity in blood and tumor was significantly higher in malignant thyroid tumors than in benign nodules.

Per the study methods: Clinicopathological groups supplied CDR3 differences that were used to build a distant-metastasis classifier for papillary thyroid cancer. Using MiXCR, TCRdb reanalyzed the PCR reads. V and J calls and clone size were set by TCRdb, not the authors. This sample has about 30,000 clones, with 35% found just once. CDR3 length equals 16 residues. Per the germline V gene, CDR1 is MNHNS and CDR2 is SASEGT. V was clipped by 6 bases and J by 5 bases, with 22 bases between them. Each patient came to thyroid surgery without any prior treatment (of any kind). The clonotype comes from a female donor with papillary thyroid cancer or a benign thyroid nodule (not recorded which). Some clones in this sample may be carry-over from other donors' samples. The chain uses TRBV6-1 and TRBJ1-2, with D possibly matching TRBD1 (5 bases). Material for sequencing was tumor tissue. In DNA, the CDR3 is TGTGCCAGCAGCCAACCGTCAGGGAACCCTGCGTATGGCTACACCTTC. This sequence encodes CASSQPSGNPAYGYTF.